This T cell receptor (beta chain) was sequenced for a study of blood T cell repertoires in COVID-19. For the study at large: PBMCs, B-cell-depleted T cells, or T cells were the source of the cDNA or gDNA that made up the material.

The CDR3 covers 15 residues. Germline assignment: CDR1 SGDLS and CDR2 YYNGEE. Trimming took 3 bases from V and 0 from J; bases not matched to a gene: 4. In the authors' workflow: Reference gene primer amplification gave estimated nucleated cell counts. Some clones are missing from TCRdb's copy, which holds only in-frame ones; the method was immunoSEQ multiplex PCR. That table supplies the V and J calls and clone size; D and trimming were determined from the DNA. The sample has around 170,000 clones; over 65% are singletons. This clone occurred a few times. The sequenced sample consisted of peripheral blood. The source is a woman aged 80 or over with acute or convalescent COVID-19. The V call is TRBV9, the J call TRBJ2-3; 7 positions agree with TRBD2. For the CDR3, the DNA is TGTGCCAGCAGCGCAAGACTAGCTAGCACAGATACGCAGTATTTT. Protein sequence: CASSARLASTDTQYF.